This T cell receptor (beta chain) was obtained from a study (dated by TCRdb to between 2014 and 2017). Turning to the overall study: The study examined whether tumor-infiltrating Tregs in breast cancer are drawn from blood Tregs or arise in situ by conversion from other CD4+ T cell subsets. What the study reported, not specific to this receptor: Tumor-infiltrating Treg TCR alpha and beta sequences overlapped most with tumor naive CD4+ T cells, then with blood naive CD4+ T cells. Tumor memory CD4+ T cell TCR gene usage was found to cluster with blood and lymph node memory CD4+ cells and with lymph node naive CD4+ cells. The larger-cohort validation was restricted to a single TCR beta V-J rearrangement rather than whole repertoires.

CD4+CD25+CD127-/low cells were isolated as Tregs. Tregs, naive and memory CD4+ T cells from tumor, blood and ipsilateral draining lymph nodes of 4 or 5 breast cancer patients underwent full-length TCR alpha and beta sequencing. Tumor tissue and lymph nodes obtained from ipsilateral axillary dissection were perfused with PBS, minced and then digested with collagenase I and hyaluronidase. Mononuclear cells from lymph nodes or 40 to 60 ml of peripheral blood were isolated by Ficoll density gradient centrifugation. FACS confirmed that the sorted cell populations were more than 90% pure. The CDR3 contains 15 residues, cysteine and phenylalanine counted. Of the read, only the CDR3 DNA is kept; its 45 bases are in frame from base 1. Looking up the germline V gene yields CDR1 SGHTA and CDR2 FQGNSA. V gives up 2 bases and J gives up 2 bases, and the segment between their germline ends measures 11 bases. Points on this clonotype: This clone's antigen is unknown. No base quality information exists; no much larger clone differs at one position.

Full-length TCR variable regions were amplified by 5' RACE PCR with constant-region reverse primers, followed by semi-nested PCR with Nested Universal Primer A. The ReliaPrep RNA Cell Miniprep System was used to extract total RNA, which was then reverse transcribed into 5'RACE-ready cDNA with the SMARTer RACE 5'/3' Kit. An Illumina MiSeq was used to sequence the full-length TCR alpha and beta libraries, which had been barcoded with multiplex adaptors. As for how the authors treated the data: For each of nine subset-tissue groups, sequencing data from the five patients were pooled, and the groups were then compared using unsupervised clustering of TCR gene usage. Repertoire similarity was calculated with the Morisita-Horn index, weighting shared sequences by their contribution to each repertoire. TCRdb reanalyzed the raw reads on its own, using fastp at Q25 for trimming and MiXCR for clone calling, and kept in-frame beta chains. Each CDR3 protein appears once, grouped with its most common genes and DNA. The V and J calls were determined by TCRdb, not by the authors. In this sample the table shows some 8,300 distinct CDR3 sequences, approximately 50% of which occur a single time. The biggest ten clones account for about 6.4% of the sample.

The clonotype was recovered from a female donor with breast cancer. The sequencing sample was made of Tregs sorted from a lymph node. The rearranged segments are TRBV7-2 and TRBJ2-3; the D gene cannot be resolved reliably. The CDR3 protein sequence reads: CASSLSRNPTDTQYF. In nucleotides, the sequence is TGTGCCAGCAGCTTAAGCCGGAACCCCACAGATACGCAGTATTTT. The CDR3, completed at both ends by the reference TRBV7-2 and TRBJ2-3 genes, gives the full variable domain GAGVSQSPSNKVTEKGKDVELRCDPISGHTALYWYRQSLGQGLEFLIYFQGNSAPDKSGLPSDRFSAERTGGSVSTLTIQRTQQEDSAVYLCASSLSRNPTDTQYFGPGTRLTVL.